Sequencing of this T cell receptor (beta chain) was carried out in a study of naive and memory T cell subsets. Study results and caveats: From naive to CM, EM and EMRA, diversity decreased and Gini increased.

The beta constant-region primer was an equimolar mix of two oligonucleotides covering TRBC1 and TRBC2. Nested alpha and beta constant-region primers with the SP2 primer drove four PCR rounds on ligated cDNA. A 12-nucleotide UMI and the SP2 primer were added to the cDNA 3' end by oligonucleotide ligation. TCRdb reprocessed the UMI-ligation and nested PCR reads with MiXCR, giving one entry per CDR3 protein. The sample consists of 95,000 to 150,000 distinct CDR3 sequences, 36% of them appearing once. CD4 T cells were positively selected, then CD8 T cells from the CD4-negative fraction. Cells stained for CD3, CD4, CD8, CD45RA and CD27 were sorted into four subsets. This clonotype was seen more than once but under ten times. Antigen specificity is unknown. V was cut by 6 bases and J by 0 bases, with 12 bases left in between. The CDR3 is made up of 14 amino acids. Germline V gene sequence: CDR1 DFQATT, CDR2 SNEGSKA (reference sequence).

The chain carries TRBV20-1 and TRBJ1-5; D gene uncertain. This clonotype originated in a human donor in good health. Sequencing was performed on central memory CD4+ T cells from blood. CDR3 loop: CSALSGVSNQPQHF. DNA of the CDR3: TGCAGTGCCTTATCCGGAGTTAGCAATCAGCCCCAGCATTTT.